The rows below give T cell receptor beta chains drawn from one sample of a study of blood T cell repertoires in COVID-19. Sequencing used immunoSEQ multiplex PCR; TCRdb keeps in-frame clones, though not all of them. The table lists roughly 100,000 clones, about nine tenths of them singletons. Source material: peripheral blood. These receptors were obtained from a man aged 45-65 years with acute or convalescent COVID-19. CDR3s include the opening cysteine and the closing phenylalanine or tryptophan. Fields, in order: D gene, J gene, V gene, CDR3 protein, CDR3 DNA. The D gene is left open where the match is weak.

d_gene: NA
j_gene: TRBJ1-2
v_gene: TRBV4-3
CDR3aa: CASSRALAGVGYTF
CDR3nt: TGCGCCAGCAGCCGGGCCCTAGCAGGGGTTGGCTACACCTTC

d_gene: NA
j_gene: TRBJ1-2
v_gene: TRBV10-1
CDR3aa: CASSESGISNYGYTF
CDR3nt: TGCGCCAGCAGTGAGTCGGGCATCTCTAACTATGGCTACACCTTC

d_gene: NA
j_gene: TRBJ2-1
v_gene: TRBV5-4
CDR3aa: CASSLGGRSAYSYNEQFF
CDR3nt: TGTGCCAGCAGCTTGGGCGGGCGTAGCGCTTACTCCTACAATGAGCAGTTCTTC

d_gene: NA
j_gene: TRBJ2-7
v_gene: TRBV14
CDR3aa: CASSQRWARGGEQYF
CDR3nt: TGTGCCAGCAGCCAAAGGTGGGCAAGGGGCGGCGAGCAGTACTTC

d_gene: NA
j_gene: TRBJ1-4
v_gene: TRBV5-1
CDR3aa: CASSLGLDEKLFF
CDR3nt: TGCGCCAGCAGCTTGGGACTGGATGAAAAACTGTTTTTT

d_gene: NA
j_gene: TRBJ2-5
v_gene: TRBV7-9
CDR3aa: CASSLRIGGAETQYF
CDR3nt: TGTGCCAGCAGCTTACGAATAGGGGGTGCGGAGACCCAGTACTTC

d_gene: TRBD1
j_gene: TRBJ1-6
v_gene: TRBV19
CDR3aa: CASSARTGGDSPLHF
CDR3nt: TGTGCCAGTAGTGCCAGGACAGGGGGCGATTCACCCCTCCACTTT

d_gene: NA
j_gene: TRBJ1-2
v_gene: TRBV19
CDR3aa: CASSITGAGLEGYGYTF
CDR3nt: TGTGCCAGTAGTATAACCGGGGCGGGTTTGGAGGGCTATGGCTACACCTTC

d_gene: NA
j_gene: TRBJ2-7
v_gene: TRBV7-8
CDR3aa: CASSLIGEGEQYF
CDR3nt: TGTGCCAGCAGCTTAATAGGAGAGGGCGAGCAGTACTTC

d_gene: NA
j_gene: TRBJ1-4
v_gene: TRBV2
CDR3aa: CASSDRGGNEKLFF
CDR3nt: TGTGCCAGCAGTGACAGGGGAGGGAATGAAAAACTGTTTTTT

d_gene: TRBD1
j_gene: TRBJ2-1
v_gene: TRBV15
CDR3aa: CAISGTGGRNEQFF
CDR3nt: TGTGCCATCTCCGGGACAGGGGGTCGAAATGAGCAGTTCTTC

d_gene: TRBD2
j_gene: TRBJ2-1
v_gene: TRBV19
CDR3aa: CASKMGGSTYNEQFF
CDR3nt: TGTGCCAGTAAAATGGGAGGGTCAACCTACAATGAGCAGTTCTTC

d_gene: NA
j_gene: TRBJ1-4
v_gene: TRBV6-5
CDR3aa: CASSHPNSRKLFF
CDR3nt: TGTGCCAGCAGTCACCCGAACAGTCGGAAACTGTTTTTT

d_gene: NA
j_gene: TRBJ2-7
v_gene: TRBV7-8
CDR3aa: CASSFSAGGQYF
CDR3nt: TGTGCCAGCAGCTTCAGCGCCGGGGGGCAGTACTTC

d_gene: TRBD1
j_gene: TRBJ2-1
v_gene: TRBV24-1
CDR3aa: CATSSQDRGPYNEQFF
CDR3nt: TGTGCCACCAGCTCACAGGACAGGGGGCCCTACAATGAGCAGTTCTTC

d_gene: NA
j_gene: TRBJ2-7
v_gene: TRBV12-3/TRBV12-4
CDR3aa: CASSFTGLNEQYF
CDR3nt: TGTGCCAGCAGTTTTACGGGACTCAACGAGCAGTACTTC